The 30 T cell receptor beta chains below all came from one sample that was sequenced in a study of shared clonotypes between healthy human individuals. Generated by immunoSEQ multiplex PCR, the TCRdb table keeps only in-frame clones and is missing some. Of millions of clones in the sample, 95% were seen once. Sequences were obtained from naive CD4+ T cells sorted from blood. Specified subset: CD45RA+ positively selected. The receptors stem from a man aged 18 to 29 in good health.

This rearrangement joins TRBV18 to TRBJ1-2, with 7 bases identical to TRBD1. J gave up 2 bases and V 3 bases, and 6 bases lay outside the gene matches. The CDR3 covers 15 residues. Germline V gene sequence: CDR1 KGHSH, CDR2 LQKENI. The CDR3 protein is CASSPSGQANYGYTF. The CDR3 nucleotides read TGTGCCAGCTCACCTTCAGGACAGGCGAACTATGGCTACACCTTC.

The chain joins TRBV13 to TRBJ2-7, with TRBD2 matching 11 bases. Germline assignment: CDR1 PRHDT and CDR2 FYEKMQ (reference sequence). V was pared by 5 bases and J by 6 bases, with 15 bases of the junction left unmatched. This CDR3 has 17 amino acids. CDR3 loop: CASSLGLAVPTTTEQYF. The CDR3 DNA follows: TGTGCCAGCAGCCTGGGACTAGCGGTTCCTACTACGACCGAGCAGTACTTC. The full variable domain, its missing parts supplied by reference TRBV13 and TRBJ2-7, is AAGVIQSPRHLIKEKRETATLKCYPIPRHDTVYWYQQGPGQDPQFLISFYEKMQSDKGSIPDRFSAQQFSDYHSELNMSSLELGDSALYFCASSLGLAVPTTTEQYFGPGTRLTVT.

The rearrangement links TRBV18 to TRBJ1-5; a possible D gene is TRBD1 (5 bases). The V end lost 3 bases, the J end lost 0 bases, and 9 bases lay between the germline ends. The CDR3 spans 15 residues. The germline V gene has CDR1 KGHSH and CDR2 LQKENI. The CDR3 DNA is TGTGCCAGCTCACCGGGGCGGCTTAGCAATCAGCCCCAGCATTTT. Its translation: CASSPGRLSNQPQHF. The whole variable domain, remainder taken from reference TRBV18 and TRBJ1-5, is NAGVMQNPRHLVRRRGQEARLRCSPMKGHSHVYWYRQLPEEGLKFMVYLQKENIIDESGMPKERFSAEFPKEGPSILRIQQVVRGDSAAYFCASSPGRLSNQPQHFGDGTRLSIL.

The chain couples TRBV25-1 to TRBJ2-7; D unresolved. V dropped 5 bases and J dropped 2 bases, with 10 bases sitting between them. Germline V gene lookup returns CDR1 MGHDK and CDR2 SYGVNS. The CDR3 totals 13 residues. The CDR3: CASSPPGPYEQYF. In DNA, the CDR3 is TGTGCCAGCAGTCCTCCGGGTCCCTACGAGCAGTACTTC.

The chain uses TRBV2 and TRBJ2-7, with D possibly TRBD2 on 6 matching bases. The germline gives CDR1 SNHLY, CDR2 FYNNEI. The CDR3 length is 14 residues. Trimming cost V 8 bases and J 5 bases, with 19 bases left between them. CDR3 residues: CASCRDGGVNEQYF. CDR3 coding DNA: TGTGCCAGCTGCCGGGACGGAGGGGTCAACGAGCAGTACTTC.

This chain's CDR3 is CAISESGGTNQPQHF. The DNA of the CDR3 is TGTGCCATCAGTGAGTCTGGGGGAACCAATCAGCCCCAGCATTTT. The V and J genes are TRBV10-3 and TRBJ1-5; D is possibly TRBD1 (5 bases). The V and J ends lost 0 bases and 3 bases respectively, with 9 bases between them. The CDR3 runs 15 residues. From germline, CDR1 is ENHRY and CDR2 SYGVKD.

The rearrangement uses TRBV29-1 and TRBJ1-1, with no clear D. The CDR3 runs 13 residues. V was cut by 5 bases and J by 5 bases, with 15 bases left in between. The germline gives CDR1 SQVTM, CDR2 ANQGSEA. CDR3 sequence reads: CSVWAARDTEAFF. The CDR3 DNA reads TGCAGCGTTTGGGCCGCACGTGATACTGAAGCTTTCTTT.

The chain is built from TRBV2 and TRBJ2-2, with TRBD1 identical over 7 bases. The CDR3 spans 14 residues. Looked up from germline, CDR1 is SNHLY and CDR2 is FYNNEI. J was trimmed by 6 bases and V by 7 bases; bases with no gene match: 8. CDR3 sequence reads: CASNADRAAGELFF. CDR3 DNA sequence: TGTGCCAGCAATGCCGACAGGGCGGCCGGGGAGCTGTTTTTT.

This clone is a singleton in its sample. Possible read error: a much larger clone is one base away. Other DNA sequences within the sample encode an identical CDR3. This chain connects TRBV11-2 to TRBJ1-5; D gene unclear. Germline V gives CDR1 SGHAT, CDR2 FQNNGV. There are 13 residues in the CDR3. This CDR3 reads CASSFGSNQPQHF. The CDR3 DNA follows: TGTGCCAGTAGCTTTGGCAGCAATCAGCCCCAGCATTTT.

This sequence joins TRBV7-2 and TRBJ2-1; 10 bases fit TRBD2. The germline CDR1 and CDR2 sequences are SGHTA and FQGNSA. This CDR3 is 16 amino acids long. The V and J ends lost 0 bases and 4 bases, in that order; junction bases with no gene match: 3. DNA for the CDR3: TGTGCCAGCAGCTTAGCGCTAGCGGGAGCGTACAATGAGCAGTTCTTC. Amino acid sequence: CASSLALAGAYNEQFF.

CDR3 sequence: CASSYSYGTSGEQYF. The CDR3 DNA reads TGTGCCAGCAGTTACTCTTATGGGACTAGTGGCGAGCAGTACTTC. The V gene is TRBV6-5, the J gene TRBJ2-7; 8 nucleotides agree with TRBD2. The CDR3 consists of 15 residues. Trimming removed 0 bases from V and 6 bases from J; junction bases left unmatched: 7. CDR1 and CDR2 from the germline V gene are MNHEY and SVGAGI.

This chain links TRBV9 with TRBJ2-1; 7 bases are a match to TRBD2. V was pared by 0 bases and J by 2 bases, with 2 bases of the junction left unmatched. From germline, CDR1 is SGDLS and CDR2 YYNGEE. The CDR3 is made up of 15 amino acids. The CDR3, as DNA: TGTGCCAGCAGCGTAGAGGGACTAACCTACAATGAGCAGTTCTTC. This encodes CASSVEGLTYNEQFF.

In nucleotides, the CDR3 is TGCGCCAGCAGCTGGACGTCCGGGACGGGTCCGGGCGAGCAGTACTTC. The encoded protein is CASSWTSGTGPGEQYF. The chain recombines TRBV5-1 with TRBJ2-7, with D possibly called TRBD1 or TRBD2 (5 bases each). The CDR3 extends over 16 amino acids. The germline CDR1 and CDR2 sequences are SGHRS and YFSETQ. The V end was cut by 3 bases, the J end by 6 bases, with 22 bases between. Full variable domain (outside the CDR3, taken from reference TRBV5-1 and TRBJ2-7): KAGVTQTPRYLIKTRGQQVTLSCSPISGHRSVSWYQQTPGQGLQFLFEYFSETQRNKGNFPGRFSGRQFSNSRSEMNVSTLELGDSALYLCASSWTSGTGPGEQYFGPGTRLTVT.

The rearrangement uses TRBV11-3 and TRBJ2-7; D unresolved. Trimming removed 6 bases at V and 0 bases at J, with 18 bases between. CDR1 is SGHNT and CDR2 is YENEEA in the germline V gene. The CDR3 is 16 amino acids. The CDR3: CASRPRSEASSYEQYF. The CDR3 DNA is TGTGCCAGCAGACCCCGGTCAGAGGCCAGCTCCTACGAGCAGTACTTC.

This clone was picked up one time. The chain uses TRBV5-1 and TRBJ2-3; 9 nucleotides agree with TRBD2. The J segment lost 6 bases and the V segment lost 2 bases, leaving 4 bases of the junction unmatched. The germline V gene has CDR1 SGHRS and CDR2 YFSETQ. The length of the CDR3 is 14 residues. The CDR3 coding sequence is TGCGCCAGCAGCTTAGGACTAGCGCTGGATACGCAGTATTTT. It specifies CASSLGLALDTQYF.

The chain combines TRBV5-1 with TRBJ1-6; 10 nucleotides agree with TRBD1. With 4 bases clipped from V and 5 bases from J, the junction kept 3 bases outside the gene matches. The CDR3 loop spans 15 amino acids. The germline V gene encodes CDR1 SGHRS and CDR2 YFSETQ. The CDR3 region has the DNA TGCGCCAGCAGCAGGACAGGGGGAGATAATTCACCCCTCCACTTT. This encodes CASSRTGGDNSPLHF.

This chain connects TRBV6-1 to TRBJ1-4, with D possibly TRBD1 on 5 matching bases. This CDR3 comprises 15 residues. The germline V and J ends were trimmed by 8 bases and 8 bases, with 21 bases remaining between them. The germline V gene has CDR1 MNHNS and CDR2 SASEGT. CDR3 DNA: TGTGCCAGCTCCGGACTAATCTCATGGGGGGAAAAACTGTTTTTT. Amino acids: CASSGLISWGEKLFF.

The genes are TRBV7-2 and TRBJ2-1; 8 bases map to TRBD2. Germline assignment: CDR1 SGHTA and CDR2 FQGNSA. V dropped 4 bases and J dropped 3; count of bases not matched to a gene: 8. The CDR3 spans 16 residues. CDR3: CASSYYASGFYNEQFF. The CDR3 region has the DNA TGTGCCAGCAGCTACTATGCTAGCGGGTTCTACAATGAGCAGTTCTTC.

The chain carries TRBV7-3 and TRBJ2-2; D unclear. Germline CDR1 is SGHTA and CDR2 is FQGTGA. Trimming removed 1 base from V and 6 bases from J, with 12 bases in between. This CDR3 region has 15 residues. CDR3 sequence reads: CASSLRSPGPGELFF. For the CDR3, the DNA is TGTGCCAGCAGCTTAAGGTCTCCTGGGCCCGGGGAGCTGTTTTTT.

The chain employs TRBV4-3 and TRBJ1-4, with D maybe TRBD1 (5 bases). V lost 1 base to trimming and J lost 3 bases, with 9 bases between them. CDR3 length: 15 amino acids. Germline V gene data show CDR1 as LGHNA and CDR2 as YSLEER. CDR3 loop: CASSQAGTSNEKLFF. The CDR3 region has the DNA TGCGCCAGCAGCCAAGCGGGGACCTCTAATGAAAAACTGTTTTTT.

In its sample, this clone was seen once. The chain carries TRBV2 and TRBJ1-5; D unresolved. The CDR3 is made up of 14 amino acids. Germline loops: CDR1 SNHLY, CDR2 FYNNEI. V lost 5 bases and J lost 2, with 10 bases in between. Here the CDR3 reads CASSLSVGNQPQHF. The DNA for the CDR3 is TGTGCCAGCAGTTTATCAGTGGGCAATCAGCCCCAGCATTTT.

V gene TRBV15 combines with J gene TRBJ1-5; 7 nucleotides line up with TRBD1. Germline assignment: CDR1 LNHNV and CDR2 YYDKDF (reference sequence). V was pared by 0 bases and J by 2 bases, with 13 bases of the junction left unmatched. The CDR3 runs 19 residues. Written as DNA, the CDR3 is TGTGCCACCAGCAGAGACCGGACAGGCCCCTCGGGACGCAATCAGCCCCAGCATTTT. It translates to CATSRDRTGPSGRNQPQHF.

The chain is built from TRBV7-8 and TRBJ1-2; D is unresolved. Germline V gene lookup returns CDR1 SGHVS and CDR2 FQNEAQ. Between the trimmed V and J ends, which lost 4 bases and 7 bases, there was a span of 13 bases. CDR3 length: 13 residues. CDR3 DNA: TGTGCCAGCAGCTCCTACGTGGGATCTGGCTACACCTTC. Translation: CASSSYVGSGYTF.

The V call is TRBV28, the J call TRBJ1-5; 9 bases map to TRBD1. Per the germline V gene, CDR1 is MDHEN and CDR2 is SYDVKM. The CDR3 sequence is 18 residues long. The junction had 11 bases not matched to a gene; V was cut back by 3 bases and J by 2 bases. CDR3 sequence (DNA): TGTGCCAGCAGTTTCCCAAAAACTTGGACAGGGGGCAATCAGCCCCAGCATTTT. This sequence encodes CASSFPKTWTGGNQPQHF.

V gene TRBV4-3 combines with J gene TRBJ2-5; a possible D gene is TRBD1 (6 bases). The CDR3 is 13 residues long. The germline V gene encodes CDR1 LGHNA and CDR2 YSLEER. Trimming removed 6 bases from V and 5 bases from J, with 13 bases in between. CDR3 amino acids: CASSHRVGETQYF. The DNA for the CDR3 is TGCGCCAGCAGTCACAGGGTAGGGGAGACCCAGTACTTC.

The genes are TRBV28 and TRBJ1-5; D unclear. The CDR3 consists of 15 residues. Trimming cost V 2 bases and J 11 bases, with 19 bases left between them. The V gene's germline CDR1 is MDHEN and CDR2 SYDVKM. The CDR3 DNA is TGTGCCAGCAGTTTAAATTTACTTACAGCCGAATCCCAGCATTTT. Its protein is CASSLNLLTAESQHF. Full variable domain (rest looked up from reference TRBV28 and TRBJ1-5): DVKVTQSSRYLVKRTGEKVFLECVQDMDHENMFWYRQDPGLGLRLIYFSYDVKMKEKGDIPEGYSVSREKKERFSLILESASTNQTSMYLCASSLNLLTAESQHFGDGTRLSIL.

This clone has only one observation. V is TRBV5-8 and J is TRBJ2-5; D is possibly TRBD1 (6 bases). The CDR3 has 13 amino acids. CDR1 SGHTS and CDR2 YDEGEE come from the germline V gene. V lost 4 bases and J 2 bases, leaving 9 bases between the germline ends. CDR3 coding DNA: TGTGCCAGCAGCCGGGGACATCAAGAGACCCAGTACTTC. This encodes CASSRGHQETQYF.

This chain connects TRBV5-6 to TRBJ2-3; the match to TRBD1 covers 10 bases. V lost 4 bases, J lost 0 bases, and 2 bases stayed unmatched. CDR3 length: 15 amino acids. Germline values: CDR1 SGHDT, CDR2 YYEEEE. The CDR3, as DNA: TGTGCCAGCAGCCCGACAGGGGGCAGCACAGATACGCAGTATTTT. The encoded protein is CASSPTGGSTDTQYF.

This clone was seen once. This chain connects TRBV6-6 to TRBJ2-2, with unresolved D. V was trimmed by 8 bases and J by 3 bases, leaving 10 bases between them. The CDR3 extends over 13 amino acids. Germline lookup yields CDR1 MNHNY and CDR2 SVGAGI (reference sequence). As DNA, the CDR3 is TGTGCCAGCCTGACAACGGACACCGGGGAGCTGTTTTTT. This gives the protein CASLTTDTGELFF.

This clone was counted once. J is TRBJ1-3 and V is TRBV6-1; 7 bases line up with TRBD1. The J segment lost 1 base and the V segment lost 11 bases, leaving 11 bases of the junction unmatched. The CDR3 runs 15 residues. Germline CDR1 MNHNS, CDR2 SASEGT. The CDR3 coding sequence is TGTGCCGTTGGACAGGTCCTGACTTCTGGAAACACCATATATTTT. It translates to CAVGQVLTSGNTIYF.